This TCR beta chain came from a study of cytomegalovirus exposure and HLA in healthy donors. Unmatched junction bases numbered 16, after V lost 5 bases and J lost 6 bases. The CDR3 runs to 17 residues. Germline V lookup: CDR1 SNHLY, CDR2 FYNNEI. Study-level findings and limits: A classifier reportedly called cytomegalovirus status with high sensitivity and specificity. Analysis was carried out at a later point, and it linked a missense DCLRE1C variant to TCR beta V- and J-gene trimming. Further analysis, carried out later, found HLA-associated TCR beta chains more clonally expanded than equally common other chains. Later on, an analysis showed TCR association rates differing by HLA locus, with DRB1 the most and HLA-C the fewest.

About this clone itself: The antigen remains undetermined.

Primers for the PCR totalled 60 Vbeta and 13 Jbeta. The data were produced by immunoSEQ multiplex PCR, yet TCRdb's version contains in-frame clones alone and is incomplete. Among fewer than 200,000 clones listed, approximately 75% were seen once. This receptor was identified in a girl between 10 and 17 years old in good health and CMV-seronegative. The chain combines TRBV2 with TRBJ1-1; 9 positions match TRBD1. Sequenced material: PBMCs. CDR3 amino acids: CASSSVDRGLTGAEAFF. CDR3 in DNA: TGTGCCAGCAGTTCGGTAGACAGGGGGTTAACAGGGGCTGAAGCTTTCTTT.